This T cell receptor beta chain was recorded in a study of cytomegalovirus exposure and HLA in healthy donors (dated by TCRdb to about 2017). For the wider study: The approximately 710 repertoires of the first cohort and the 120 validation repertoires were produced on the same platform, according to a later analysis. The study was designed to test whether signatures of past pathogen exposure could be identified by cataloging public T cell receptors. Besides the first cohort of 666 subjects, a separate validation cohort made up of 120 different subjects was used. The study combined high-throughput TCR immunosequencing, statistical association of individual TCRs with disease status, and machine learning to predict cytomegalovirus infection status.

Libraries were built with the immunoSEQ multiplex PCR assay. The study's own analysis went as follows. A statistical classification framework was developed to diagnose cytomegalovirus status using the catalog of TCR beta chain sequences. TCRdb retrieved this table from immuneACCESS and kept in-frame rearrangements only. Not all clones are present; in checked studies, unresolved V genes account for under half, and no reason is known for the remainder. V and J calls and clone size are as listed in that table; D and trimming were resolved from the DNA. This sample is represented by approximately 180,000 clones; more than 75% of them were singletons. Approximately 1.5% of the sample rests with the top ten. The research as a whole found: The study gave a list of about 160 TCR beta chains associated with cytomegalovirus. A later analysis found that TCRs clustered in the first cohort also tended to co-occur in the 120 or so validation repertoires, with 94% of cluster scores above 0. The classifier was reported to diagnose cytomegalovirus status with high specificity and sensitivity in both the original cohort and the validation cohort. A later analysis had no HLA typing for the validation cohort, so co-occurrence there was scored across all 120 repertoires. Three of the identified cytomegalovirus-associated TCR beta chains were confirmed in vitro to be specific for cytomegalovirus antigens. Most TCR sequences were seen in very few donors, while some public TCRs were found in many individuals. It was suggested by the authors that the approach could potentially be generalized to other disease states and immunological phenotypes.

Comments on this clone: This clone's antigen is unknown. Base qualities are not recorded, but no much larger clone differs from it by a single base.

The donors were included in the validation cohort of over a hundred subjects, a group kept apart from the 666-subject first cohort. Inclusive of the bounding cysteine and phenylalanine, the CDR3 is 17 residues long. Only CDR3 DNA is held: 51 bases, read in frame from base 1. From the germline V gene, CDR1 is MNHNS and CDR2 is SASEGT. Germline trimming amounts to 3 bases on V and 4 bases on J, with 12 as the count of junction bases outside the gene matches. The sequence joins TRBV6-1 to TRBJ1-1, with 9 bases aligning to TRBD1. This TCR derives from a woman between 18 and 29 years old in good health and CMV-seronegative. Sequenced sample: PBMCs. The CDR3: CASSEVPPWTGATEAFF. In nucleotide form, the sequence is TGTGCCAGCAGTGAGGTCCCACCGTGGACAGGGGCCACTGAAGCTTTCTTT.